This is a list of T cell receptor beta chains from one sample in a study of blood T cell repertoires in COVID-19. Libraries were prepared by immunoSEQ multiplex PCR; TCRdb keeps only in-frame clonotypes and omits some of them. The sample shows some 420,000 clones, around 91% of them seen only once. The source material was PBMCs or T cells enriched from blood (not recorded which). The source of these receptors is a man younger than 40 who had recovered from COVID-19. The CDR3 runs from the conserved cysteine through the conserved F or W. A D gene is named only where the DNA matches it firmly. The size of a clone is reported for some rows only, either as once, few or many, or as a class for expanded clones.

D gene: .
J gene: TRBJ2-2
V gene: TRBV27
clone size: .
CDR3 DNA: TGTGCCAGCAGTTATCAGGGCGGGGAGCTGTTTTTT
CDR3 protein: CASSYQGGELFF

D gene: .
J gene: TRBJ1-2
V gene: TRBV30
clone size: few
CDR3 DNA: TGTGCCGCCCCCCGCGTGGGGCTTGGTGGCTACACCTTC
CDR3 protein: CAAPRVGLGGYTF

D gene: .
J gene: TRBJ1-1
V gene: TRBV10-1
clone size: .
CDR3 DNA: TGCGCCAGCAGCTACGGACAGTACGCTTTCTTT
CDR3 protein: CASSYGQYAFF

D gene: .
J gene: TRBJ2-1
V gene: TRBV6-6
clone size: .
CDR3 DNA: TGTGCCAGCAGTAGCTATAAGGGGCCCTACAATGAGCAGTTCTTC
CDR3 protein: CASSSYKGPYNEQFF

D gene: TRBD1
J gene: TRBJ2-5
V gene: TRBV9
clone size: .
CDR3 DNA: TGTGCCAGCAGCGTAGGGTTAGGGACAGCTGGAGAGACCCAGTACTTC
CDR3 protein: CASSVGLGTAGETQYF

D gene: .
J gene: TRBJ2-7
V gene: TRBV11-2
clone size: .
CDR3 DNA: TGTGCCAGCAGCTTTAACCTGGCGGCCACCAACTCCTACGAGCAGTACTTC
CDR3 protein: CASSFNLAATNSYEQYF

D gene: TRBD2
J gene: TRBJ2-3
V gene: TRBV5-4
clone size: .
CDR3 DNA: TGTGCCAGCAGCTTGGCGACTAGCGGGAGAACAGATACGCAGTATTTT
CDR3 protein: CASSLATSGRTDTQYF

D gene: TRBD2
J gene: TRBJ2-7
V gene: TRBV28
clone size: .
CDR3 DNA: TGTGCCAGCAGTTCGGTCCTAGCGGGACACTACGAGCAGTACTTC
CDR3 protein: CASSSVLAGHYEQYF

D gene: .
J gene: TRBJ2-2
V gene: TRBV5-5
clone size: .
CDR3 DNA: TGTGCCAGCAGCTTGGGGACAACGAACACCGGGGAGCTGTTTTTT
CDR3 protein: CASSLGTTNTGELFF

D gene: TRBD1
J gene: TRBJ2-7
V gene: TRBV7-6
clone size: .
CDR3 DNA: TGTGCCAGCAGCTCCCAGGGGGCAACTCTATACGAGCAGTACTTC
CDR3 protein: CASSSQGATLYEQYF

D gene: .
J gene: TRBJ2-5
V gene: TRBV3-1/TRBV3-2
clone size: .
CDR3 DNA: TGTGCCAGCAGCCCTCCGGGTCTGGACCAAGAGACCCAGTACTTC
CDR3 protein: CASSPPGLDQETQYF

D gene: .
J gene: TRBJ1-1
V gene: TRBV10-2
clone size: once
CDR3 DNA: TGCGCCAGCAGGGGAATTTGGACAAACACTGAAGCTTTCTTT
CDR3 protein: CASRGIWTNTEAFF

D gene: TRBD1
J gene: TRBJ1-2
V gene: TRBV28
clone size: .
CDR3 DNA: TGTGCCAGCAGTTCCTCCGGGACAGTCTATGGCTACACCTTC
CDR3 protein: CASSSSGTVYGYTF

D gene: .
J gene: TRBJ1-2
V gene: TRBV30
clone size: .
CDR3 DNA: TGTGCCTGGAGTTCCCCGACCACCAGGAAGATAGGCTACACCTTC
CDR3 protein: CAWSSPTTRKIGYTF

D gene: TRBD1
J gene: TRBJ1-1
V gene: TRBV6-5
clone size: .
CDR3 DNA: TGTGCCAGCAGGGTCACAGGGGCCAAAGCTTTCTTT
CDR3 protein: CASRVTGAKAFF

D gene: .
J gene: TRBJ2-3
V gene: TRBV11-2
clone size: .
CDR3 DNA: TGTGCCAGCAGCTTAATATACACAGATACGCAGTATTTT
CDR3 protein: CASSLIYTDTQYF

D gene: .
J gene: TRBJ2-5
V gene: TRBV5-6
clone size: .
CDR3 DNA: TGTGCCAGCAGCTTGAGACAGTCAGAGACCCAGTACTTC
CDR3 protein: CASSLRQSETQYF

D gene: .
J gene: TRBJ2-1
V gene: TRBV28
clone size: once
CDR3 DNA: TGTGCCAGCAGTTTAACAGTAGACTACAATGAGCAGTTCTTC
CDR3 protein: CASSLTVDYNEQFF

D gene: TRBD1
J gene: TRBJ2-2
V gene: TRBV3-1/TRBV3-2
clone size: once
CDR3 DNA: TGTGCCAGCAGCCAGTTCCAGGGGGCAGGCACCGGGGAGCTGTTTTTT
CDR3 protein: CASSQFQGAGTGELFF

D gene: .
J gene: TRBJ1-2
V gene: TRBV28
clone size: .
CDR3 DNA: TGTGCCAGCAGCCCTAACCCTGGCTACACCTTC
CDR3 protein: CASSPNPGYTF

D gene: .
J gene: TRBJ1-5
V gene: TRBV20-1
clone size: .
CDR3 DNA: TGCAGTGCTAGTTCTGGTAGTCCGGGCAATCAGCCCCAGCATTTT
CDR3 protein: CSASSGSPGNQPQHF

D gene: .
J gene: TRBJ1-5
V gene: TRBV5-1
clone size: .
CDR3 DNA: TGCGCCAGCAGCTCTAGTGGGAATCAGCCCCAGCATTTT
CDR3 protein: CASSSSGNQPQHF

D gene: .
J gene: TRBJ2-5
V gene: TRBV5-1
clone size: .
CDR3 DNA: TGCGCCAGCAGCTTGGAGAGGCAGGGGACCCCAGAGACCCAGTACTTC
CDR3 protein: CASSLERQGTPETQYF

D gene: .
J gene: TRBJ1-5
V gene: TRBV19
clone size: .
CDR3 DNA: TGTGCCAGTAGAACAGGACGGGGGGCCCGTTACCCCCAGCATTTT
CDR3 protein: CASRTGRGARYPQHF

D gene: .
J gene: TRBJ1-2
V gene: TRBV14
clone size: .
CDR3 DNA: TGTGCCAGCAGCCATAGCCGGGGGGGGCCCAACTATGGCTACACCTTC
CDR3 protein: CASSHSRGGPNYGYTF

D gene: TRBD1
J gene: TRBJ1-5
V gene: TRBV28
clone size: .
CDR3 DNA: TGTGCCAGCAGTTCCGGACAGGGGGCAGGGCAGCCCCAGCATTTT
CDR3 protein: CASSSGQGAGQPQHF

D gene: .
J gene: TRBJ1-5
V gene: TRBV6-5
clone size: few
CDR3 DNA: TGTGCCACGGGGTTGGGCAATCAGCCCCAGCATTTT
CDR3 protein: CATGLGNQPQHF

D gene: TRBD1
J gene: TRBJ1-1
V gene: TRBV7-9
clone size: .
CDR3 DNA: TGTGCCAGCAGCTTACTTCGGACAGGCACTGAAGCTTTCTTT
CDR3 protein: CASSLLRTGTEAFF

D gene: .
J gene: TRBJ2-5
V gene: TRBV6-5
clone size: .
CDR3 DNA: TGTGCCAGCAGAGGCGGTGAGGCAGAGCAAGAGACCCAGTACTTC
CDR3 protein: CASRGGEAEQETQYF

D gene: .
J gene: TRBJ2-1
V gene: TRBV9
clone size: .
CDR3 DNA: TGTGCCAGCAGCGAAAAAGGGGGCTCCTACAATGAGCAGTTCTTC
CDR3 protein: CASSEKGGSYNEQFF

D gene: .
J gene: TRBJ2-1
V gene: TRBV5-5
clone size: .
CDR3 DNA: TGTGCCAGCATTACGGACGGGGGGCCGACCTACAATGAGCAGTTCTTC
CDR3 protein: CASITDGGPTYNEQFF

D gene: .
J gene: TRBJ1-1
V gene: TRBV7-9
clone size: .
CDR3 DNA: TGTGCCAGCAGCTTAGTGAGGCGAGAAGCTTTCTTT
CDR3 protein: CASSLVRREAFF

D gene: TRBD2
J gene: TRBJ2-3
V gene: TRBV25-1
clone size: .
CDR3 DNA: TGTGCCAGCAGTGAAGGACTAGCCAGTCGGTGGGATACGCAGTATTTT
CDR3 protein: CASSEGLASRWDTQYF

D gene: .
J gene: TRBJ2-1
V gene: TRBV4-1
clone size: .
CDR3 DNA: TGCGCCAGCAGCCAACCAAACCCCGGGAATGAGCAGTTCTTC
CDR3 protein: CASSQPNPGNEQFF

D gene: .
J gene: TRBJ2-1
V gene: TRBV5-6
clone size: .
CDR3 DNA: TGTGCCAGCACCCAGGAGGGTTCCTCCTACAATGAGCAGTTCTTC
CDR3 protein: CASTQEGSSYNEQFF

D gene: .
J gene: TRBJ2-2
V gene: TRBV21-1
clone size: .
CDR3 DNA: TGTGCCAGCAGTCACCGGGGATGGTGTGCCGGGGAGCTGTTTTTT
CDR3 protein: CASSHRGWCAGELFF

D gene: .
J gene: TRBJ1-2
V gene: TRBV29-1
clone size: .
CDR3 DNA: TGCAGCGTTGAGGGGAGCCGAGGTGGCTACACCTTC
CDR3 protein: CSVEGSRGGYTF

D gene: .
J gene: TRBJ1-2
V gene: TRBV11-2
clone size: few
CDR3 DNA: TGTGCCAGCAGCGTCGGGACATACTATGGCTACACCTTC
CDR3 protein: CASSVGTYYGYTF

D gene: .
J gene: TRBJ2-1
V gene: TRBV24-1
clone size: .
CDR3 DNA: TGTGCCACCAGTGATCCTGGCGGGACTCCAGGAGAGCAGTTCTTC
CDR3 protein: CATSDPGGTPGEQFF

D gene: TRBD1
J gene: TRBJ1-2
V gene: TRBV30
clone size: .
CDR3 DNA: TGTGCCTGGAGTCCACAGATCGGGACAGTTGGCTACACCTTC
CDR3 protein: CAWSPQIGTVGYTF

D gene: .
J gene: TRBJ2-5
V gene: TRBV6-5
clone size: .
CDR3 DNA: TGTGCCAGCAGAAGCCGGGACAAAGAGACCCAGTACTTC
CDR3 protein: CASRSRDKETQYF

D gene: .
J gene: TRBJ1-4
V gene: TRBV27
clone size: .
CDR3 DNA: TGTGCCAGCAGACACACCCCCGACAGAAAGATTAATGAAAAACTGTTTTTT
CDR3 protein: CASRHTPDRKINEKLFF

D gene: TRBD2
J gene: TRBJ2-7
V gene: TRBV6-5
clone size: .
CDR3 DNA: TGTGCCAGCACCCCGAGCGGGAACTACGAGCAGTACTTC
CDR3 protein: CASTPSGNYEQYF

D gene: .
J gene: TRBJ1-2
V gene: TRBV3-1/TRBV3-2
clone size: .
CDR3 DNA: TGTGCCAGCAGCCAAGAAGCGAGAGCAACTTATGGCTACACCTTC
CDR3 protein: CASSQEARATYGYTF

D gene: TRBD1
J gene: TRBJ1-2
V gene: TRBV18
clone size: .
CDR3 DNA: TGTGCCAGCTCACCGACGACGGACAGGGATGGCTACACCTTC
CDR3 protein: CASSPTTDRDGYTF

D gene: TRBD1
J gene: TRBJ2-5
V gene: TRBV5-8
clone size: .
CDR3 DNA: TGTGCCAGCAGCCCCCTAACAGGGGGCCCCATAGAGACCCAGTACTTC
CDR3 protein: CASSPLTGGPIETQYF

D gene: .
J gene: TRBJ1-1
V gene: TRBV7-2
clone size: .
CDR3 DNA: TGTGCCAGCAGCTCCAGTAGGGGAAAACGGCTCACTGAAGCTTTCTTT
CDR3 protein: CASSSSRGKRLTEAFF

D gene: TRBD2
J gene: TRBJ2-1
V gene: TRBV10-1
clone size: .
CDR3 DNA: TGCGCCAGCAGTTCTCCGGCGGGAGGGGTCAATGAGCAGTTCTTC
CDR3 protein: CASSSPAGGVNEQFF

D gene: TRBD1
J gene: TRBJ2-7
V gene: TRBV4-2
clone size: few
CDR3 DNA: TGTGCCAGCAGCCAAGAGGACAGGGGGATCCACGAGCAGTACTTC
CDR3 protein: CASSQEDRGIHEQYF

D gene: .
J gene: TRBJ1-1
V gene: TRBV6-2/TRBV6-3
clone size: .
CDR3 DNA: TGTGCCAGCAGTTGGCAGGGCACGAACACTGAAGCTTTCTTT
CDR3 protein: CASSWQGTNTEAFF

D gene: .
J gene: TRBJ2-4
V gene: TRBV28
clone size: .
CDR3 DNA: TGTGCCAGCAGTTTGGGGGGGGCGAACATTCAGTACTTC
CDR3 protein: CASSLGGANIQYF

D gene: .
J gene: TRBJ1-3
V gene: TRBV11-2
clone size: .
CDR3 DNA: TGTGCCAGCAGCCCGCCCGGGACTGGAAACACCATATATTTT
CDR3 protein: CASSPPGTGNTIYF

D gene: .
J gene: TRBJ1-5
V gene: TRBV7-2
clone size: .
CDR3 DNA: TGTGCCAGCAGCTTAGCCCAGGGCAATCAGCCCCAGCATTTT
CDR3 protein: CASSLAQGNQPQHF